The 10 T cell receptor beta chains listed next were all sequenced from one sample in a study of Graves' ophthalmopathy and Graves' hyperthyroidism. The authors amplified TCR beta CDR3 regions, and they did so from RNA transcripts for repertoire sequencing. RT-PCR was first run with HTBI primers, then multiplex PCR in a second round. TCRdb reprocessed the multiplex PCR reads with MiXCR, giving one entry per CDR3 protein. The sample yields hundreds of thousands of distinct CDR3 sequences, 40% seen once. Material: peripheral blood. All receptors derive from an adult man with Graves' ophthalmopathy.

This clonotype was seen only a few times. V gene TRBV10-2 combines with J gene TRBJ2-2; the D is unclear. The germline CDR1 and CDR2 sequences are WSHSY and SAAADI. The CDR3 runs 14 residues. V shed 6 bases and J shed 0 bases, with 8 bases lying between them. The CDR3 sequence: CASRDEPNTGELFF. For the CDR3, the DNA is TGCGCCAGCAGGGACGAACCGAACACCGGGGAGCTGTTTTTT.

Comments on this clonotype: The junction and the germline gene differ at one end; a read error may be behind it. CDR3 protein: CATSSLGHQNTETFF. CDR3 bases: TGTGCCACCAGCAGTTTGGGACACCAGAACACTGAAACTTTCTTT. The rearrangement uses TRBV15 and TRBJ1-1, with D possibly matching TRBD1 (6 bases). Germline CDR1 reads LNHNV; CDR2 reads YYDKDF (reference sequence). This CDR3 is 15 amino acids long.

This clonotype occurred many times. This chain uses TRBV2 with TRBJ2-7; D is uncertain. The CDR3 contains 10 residues. Germline loops: CDR1 SNHLY, CDR2 FYNNEI. Trimming took 7 bases from V and 6 from J, leaving 7 bases between them. The CDR3 is CASMGGEQYF. The DNA for the CDR3 is TGTGCCAGCATGGGCGGCGAGCAGTACTTC. Supplemented by reference TRBV2 and TRBJ2-7, the full variable domain reads EPEVTQTPSHQVTQMGQEVILRCVPISNHLYFYWYRQILGQKVEFLVSFYNNEISEKSEIFDDQFSVERPDGSNFTLKIRSTKLEDSAMYFCASMGGEQYFGPGTRLTVT.

The chain couples TRBV9 to TRBJ1-2; no clear D gene. The CDR3 is 15 amino acids. Trimming removed 5 bases at V and 4 bases at J, with 18 bases between. CDR1 SGDLS and CDR2 YYNGEE come from the germline V gene. The CDR3 loop reads CASSLVWISGYGYTF. The CDR3 DNA sequence: TGTGCCAGCAGTTTGGTCTGGATTTCGGGCTATGGCTACACCTTC.

The V and J genes are TRBV10-3 and TRBJ1-3, with a tentative D call TRBD1 (5 bases). This CDR3 is built from 15 residues. CDR1 ENHRY and CDR2 SYGVKD come from the germline V gene. The V end lost 10 bases, the J end lost 2 bases, and 18 bases lay between the germline ends. CDR3 in amino acids: CASSQGDWTGNTIYF. CDR3 DNA: TGTGCCAGCAGCCAGGGTGATTGGACTGGAAACACCATATATTTT.

As regards this clonotype: The junction shows a germline mismatch at one end, possibly a read error. This sequence joins TRBV7-3 and TRBJ2-3, with D possibly being TRBD1 (5 bases). Germline V gene lookup returns CDR1 SGHTA and CDR2 FQGTGA. The CDR3 sequence is 14 residues long. The CDR3 DNA is TGTGCCAGCAGTACTGGACACAGCACAGTTACGCAGTATTTT. Translation: CASSTGHSTVTQYF.

J is TRBJ2-5 and V is TRBV9, with 7 bases matching TRBD2. V dropped 0 bases and J dropped 4; count of bases not matched to a gene: 9. The germline CDR1 and CDR2 sequences are SGDLS and YYNGEE. The CDR3 is 16 amino acids. DNA of the CDR3: TGTGCCAGCAGCGTAGATGTGGGAGGGCCGTCAGAGACCCAGTACTTC. Translating it yields CASSVDVGGPSETQYF.

There are many counts of this clonotype. The gene calls are TRBV7-9 and TRBJ1-4; perhaps TRBD1 as D (6 bases). This CDR3 comprises 13 residues. Looked up from germline, CDR1 is SEHNR and CDR2 is FQNEAQ (reference sequence). V lost 10 bases to trimming and J lost 6 bases, with 15 bases between them. The CDR3 nucleotides are TGTGCCACCCGTCTGGGGGCAGATGAAAAACTGTTTTTT. Its translation: CATRLGADEKLFF.

The chain uses TRBV25-1 and TRBJ2-2; D not certain. The germline CDR1 and CDR2 sequences are MGHDK and SYGVNS. The CDR3 totals 13 residues. Trimming pared 5 bases from V and 6 bases from J, leaving 10 bases between. CDR3 region: CASSLSFAGELFF. CDR3 DNA sequence: TGTGCCAGCAGTTTATCGTTTGCCGGGGAGCTGTTTTTT.

This clonotype was seen repeatedly, ten times or more. J is TRBJ1-1 and V is TRBV10-3, with 7 bases aligning to TRBD1. The CDR3 has 15 residues. The trim removed 4 bases at V and 2 bases at J, leaving 7 bases unmatched. Germline CDR1 ENHRY, CDR2 SYGVKD. The CDR3 loop is CAISAVGGLNTEAFF. CDR3 DNA: TGTGCCATCAGTGCGGTAGGGGGCCTAAACACTGAAGCTTTCTTT.